A selection of T cell receptor beta chains follows, all from one sample in a study of blood T cell repertoires in COVID-19. Here immunoSEQ multiplex PCR was the method, and the copy in TCRdb shows in-frame clones only, minus some. The data hold 90,000 or so clones, with under 90% observed a single time. Sequencing was carried out using peripheral blood. These receptors all come from a man between 60 and 75 years old with COVID-19, enrolled during active disease. CDR3s include the opening cysteine and the closing phenylalanine or tryptophan. A D gene is named only where the DNA matches it firmly. Clone sizes are given selectively: once, few, many, or a class where the clone is expanded.

clone_size j_call d_call v_call cdr3_nt cdr3_aa
- TRBJ2-5 TRBD2 TRBV5-1 TGCGCCAGCAGTCTAGCGGGATACCAAGAGACCCAGTACTTC CASSLAGYQETQYF
- TRBJ1-1 - TRBV28 TGTGCCAGCAACCACGGGGGAACGGTGTACACTGAAGCTTTCTTT CASNHGGTVYTEAFF
- TRBJ2-7 TRBD1 TRBV6-2/TRBV6-3 TGTGCCAGCAGTTACTCGGGACAGAGTCACACCTACGAGCAGTACTTC CASSYSGQSHTYEQYF
- TRBJ2-3 - TRBV18 TGTGCCAGCTCACCACCGGGCCCAGATACGCAGTATTTT CASSPPGPDTQYF
- TRBJ1-2 - TRBV30 TGTGCCTGGAGCAGGTACGGTGGCGATCATTCTAACTATGGCTACACCTTC CAWSRYGGDHSNYGYTF
- TRBJ2-3 TRBD2 TRBV19 TGTGCCAGTAGTAGCGGGAGTGGCTCGGATACGCAGTATTTT CASSSGSGSDTQYF
- TRBJ2-5 - TRBV21-1 TGTGCCAGCAGCACACGGGACAGGGGCGGGGAGACCCAGTACTTC CASSTRDRGGETQYF
- TRBJ2-2 - TRBV11-3 TGTGCCAGCAGCCTTCGACAGGCTACCGGGGAGCTGTTTTTT CASSLRQATGELFF
- TRBJ1-3 - TRBV11-3 TGTGCCAGCAGCTTAGGGAGTGGAAACACCATATATTTT CASSLGSGNTIYF
- TRBJ2-1 - TRBV5-8 TGTGCCAGCAGCGCCGTTGGCTGGAGTTGGGAGGCCTCCTACAATGAGCAGTTCTTC CASSAVGWSWEASYNEQFF
- TRBJ1-3 TRBD1 TRBV6-6 TGTGCCAGCAGTTATGCAGGGGGCTTTGGAAACACCATATATTTT CASSYAGGFGNTIYF
once TRBJ2-1 - TRBV5-4 TGTGCCAGCAGCTTGGTTGAGACTACCAACTACAATGAGCAGTTCTTC CASSLVETTNYNEQFF
once TRBJ2-7 TRBD1 TRBV29-1 TGCAGCGTTGAGGACAGGGCTTTACCCGGGCAGTACTTC CSVEDRALPGQYF
- TRBJ1-4 - TRBV15 TGTGCCACCAGGAAAGATTTAGCTGTTGAAAAACTGTTTTTT CATRKDLAVEKLFF
- TRBJ2-1 TRBD2 TRBV11-2 TGTGCCAGCAGCCCCGGGACTAGCCACCACAATGAGCAGTTCTTC CASSPGTSHHNEQFF